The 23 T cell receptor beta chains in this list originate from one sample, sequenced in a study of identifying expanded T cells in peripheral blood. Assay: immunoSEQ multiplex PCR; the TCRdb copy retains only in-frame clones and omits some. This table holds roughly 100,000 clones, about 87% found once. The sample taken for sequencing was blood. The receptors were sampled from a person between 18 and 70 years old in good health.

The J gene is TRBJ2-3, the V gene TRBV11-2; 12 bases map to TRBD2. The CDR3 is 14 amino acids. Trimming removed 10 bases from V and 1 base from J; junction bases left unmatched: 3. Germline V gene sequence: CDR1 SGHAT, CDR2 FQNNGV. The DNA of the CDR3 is TGTGCCACCAGACTAGCGGGGGGCACAGATACGCAGTATTTT. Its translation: CATRLAGGTDTQYF. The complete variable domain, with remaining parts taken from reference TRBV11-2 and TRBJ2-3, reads EAGVAQSPRYKIIEKRQSVAFWCNPISGHATLYWYQQILGQGPKLLIQFQNNGVVDDSQLPKDRFSAERLKGVDSTLKIQPAKLEDSAVYLCATRLAGGTDTQYFGPGTRLTVL.

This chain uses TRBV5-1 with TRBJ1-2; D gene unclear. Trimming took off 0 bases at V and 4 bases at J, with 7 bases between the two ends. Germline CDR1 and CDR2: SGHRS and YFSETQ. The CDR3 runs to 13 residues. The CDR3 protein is CASSLAVSYGYTF. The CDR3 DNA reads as TGCGCCAGCAGCTTGGCTGTATCCTATGGCTACACCTTC.

The CDR3 reads CAWRDWVHTEAFF. The CDR3 coding sequence is TGTGCCTGGAGGGATTGGGTCCACACTGAAGCTTTCTTT. The rearrangement joins TRBV30 to TRBJ1-1; unclear D gene. The germline gives CDR1 GTSNPN, CDR2 SVGIG (reference sequence). Trimming cost V 3 bases and J 3 bases, with 11 bases left between them. The CDR3 is 13 residues long.

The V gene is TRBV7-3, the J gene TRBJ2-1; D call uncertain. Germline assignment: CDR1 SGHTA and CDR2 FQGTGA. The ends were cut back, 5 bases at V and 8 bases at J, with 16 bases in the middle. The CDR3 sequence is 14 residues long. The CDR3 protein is CASSAAMQGDEQFF. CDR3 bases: TGTGCCAGCAGCGCCGCAATGCAAGGAGATGAGCAGTTCTTC.

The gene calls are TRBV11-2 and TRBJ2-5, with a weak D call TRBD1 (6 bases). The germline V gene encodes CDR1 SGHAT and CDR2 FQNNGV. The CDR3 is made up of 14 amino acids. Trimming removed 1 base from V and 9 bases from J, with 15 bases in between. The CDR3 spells CASSLAGVVAAQYF. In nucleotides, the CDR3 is TGTGCCAGCAGCTTAGCAGGGGTCGTGGCGGCCCAGTACTTC.

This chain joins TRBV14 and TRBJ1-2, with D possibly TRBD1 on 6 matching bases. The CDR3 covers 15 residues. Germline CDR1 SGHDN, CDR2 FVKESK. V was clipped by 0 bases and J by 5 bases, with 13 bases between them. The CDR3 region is CASSQDPGQIYGYTF. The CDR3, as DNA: TGTGCCAGCAGCCAAGATCCCGGACAGATATATGGCTACACCTTC.

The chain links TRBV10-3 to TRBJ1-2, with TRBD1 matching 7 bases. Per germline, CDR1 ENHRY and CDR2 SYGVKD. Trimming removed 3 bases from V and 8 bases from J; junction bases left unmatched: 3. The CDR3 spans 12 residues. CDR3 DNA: TGTGCCATCAGTGAAGACAGGGTGGGCTACACCTTC. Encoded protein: CAISEDRVGYTF.

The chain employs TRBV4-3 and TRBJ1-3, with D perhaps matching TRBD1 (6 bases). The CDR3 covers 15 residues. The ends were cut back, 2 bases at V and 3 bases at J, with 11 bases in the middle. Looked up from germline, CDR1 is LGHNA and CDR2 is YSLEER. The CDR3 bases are TGCGCCAGCAGCCAAAAGACAGGCGGTGGAAACACCATATATTTT. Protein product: CASSQKTGGGNTIYF.

CDR3 in amino acids: CASSLVRGRYTEAFF. The CDR3 coding sequence is TGTGCCAGCAGCTTAGTTCGTGGCCGGTACACTGAAGCTTTCTTT. V and J are TRBV11-2 and TRBJ1-1; D is uncertain. CDR1 is SGHAT and CDR2 is FQNNGV in the germline V gene. The CDR3 contains 15 residues. V was cut by 1 base and J by 3 bases, with 12 bases left in between.

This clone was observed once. CDR3 in DNA: TGTGCCAGCAGTTTCCCTCAAAAGAACACTGAAGCTTTCTTT. Translating gives CASSFPQKNTEAFF. The genes are TRBV28 and TRBJ1-1; D unclear. This CDR3 comprises 14 residues. Deletions cut 3 bases from V and 1 base from J, with 9 bases between. Germline lookup yields CDR1 MDHEN and CDR2 SYDVKM. Looking up the rest from reference TRBV28 and TRBJ1-1 gives the full variable domain: DVKVTQSSRYLVKRTGEKVFLECVQDMDHENMFWYRQDPGLGLRLIYFSYDVKMKEKGDIPEGYSVSREKKERFSLILESASTNQTSMYLCASSFPQKNTEAFFGQGTRLTVV.

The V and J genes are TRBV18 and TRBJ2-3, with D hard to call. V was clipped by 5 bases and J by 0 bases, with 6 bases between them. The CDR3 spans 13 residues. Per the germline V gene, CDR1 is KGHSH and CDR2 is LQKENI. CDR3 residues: CASSISSTDTQYF. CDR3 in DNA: TGTGCCAGCTCAATTTCTAGCACAGATACGCAGTATTTT.

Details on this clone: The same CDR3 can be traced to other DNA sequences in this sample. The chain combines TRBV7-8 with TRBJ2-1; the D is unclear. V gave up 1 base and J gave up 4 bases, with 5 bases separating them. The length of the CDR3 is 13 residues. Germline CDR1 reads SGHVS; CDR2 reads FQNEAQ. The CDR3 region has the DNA TGTGCCAGCAGCTTAGGGTCGTACAATGAGCAGTTCTTC. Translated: CASSLGSYNEQFF.

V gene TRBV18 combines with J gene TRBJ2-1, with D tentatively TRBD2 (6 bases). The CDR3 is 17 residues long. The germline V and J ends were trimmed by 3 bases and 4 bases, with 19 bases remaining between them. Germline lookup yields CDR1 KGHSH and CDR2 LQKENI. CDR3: CASSPTDLAGNYNEQFF. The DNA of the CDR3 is TGTGCCAGCTCACCGACAGACCTGGCGGGGAATTACAATGAGCAGTTCTTC.

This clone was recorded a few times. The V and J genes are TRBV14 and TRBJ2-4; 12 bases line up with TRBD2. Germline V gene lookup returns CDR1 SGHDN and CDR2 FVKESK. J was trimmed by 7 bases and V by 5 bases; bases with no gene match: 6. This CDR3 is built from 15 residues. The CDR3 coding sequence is TGTGCCAGCAGCTGGACTAGCGGGATTGATAACATTCAGTACTTC. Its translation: CASSWTSGIDNIQYF.

This CDR3 is CATSRDHGTGGNEQFF. The CDR3 coding sequence is TGTGCCACCAGCAGAGATCATGGGACAGGGGGGAATGAGCAGTTCTTC. This rearrangement joins TRBV15 to TRBJ2-1; 11 bases fit TRBD1. The CDR3 runs 16 residues. Losses at the gene ends were 0 bases for V and 7 bases for J; bases not matched to a gene: 5. The germline V gene has CDR1 LNHNV and CDR2 YYDKDF (reference sequence).

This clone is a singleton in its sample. In DNA form, the CDR3 reads TGTGCCAGTAGGCGGACAGGGGGGGACTCCTACGAGCAGTACTTC. This translates into CASRRTGGDSYEQYF. The chain combines TRBV19 with TRBJ2-7; 10 nucleotides agree with TRBD1. The CDR3 length is 15 residues. V gave up 6 bases and J gave up 0 bases; unmatched junction bases: 5. Germline assignment: CDR1 LNHDA and CDR2 SQIVND (reference sequence).

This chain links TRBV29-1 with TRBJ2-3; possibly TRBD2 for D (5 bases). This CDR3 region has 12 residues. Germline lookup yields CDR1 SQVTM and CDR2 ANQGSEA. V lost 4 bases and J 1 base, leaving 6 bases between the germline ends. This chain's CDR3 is CSVVSGTDTQYF. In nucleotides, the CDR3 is TGCAGCGTTGTTAGCGGCACAGATACGCAGTATTTT.

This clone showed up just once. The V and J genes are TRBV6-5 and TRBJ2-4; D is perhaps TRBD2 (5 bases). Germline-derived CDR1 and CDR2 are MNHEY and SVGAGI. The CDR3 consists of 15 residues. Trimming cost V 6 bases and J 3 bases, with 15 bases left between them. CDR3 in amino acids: CASSLTPGSKNIQYF. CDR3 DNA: TGTGCCAGCAGCCTCACCCCTGGGAGCAAAAACATTCAGTACTTC.

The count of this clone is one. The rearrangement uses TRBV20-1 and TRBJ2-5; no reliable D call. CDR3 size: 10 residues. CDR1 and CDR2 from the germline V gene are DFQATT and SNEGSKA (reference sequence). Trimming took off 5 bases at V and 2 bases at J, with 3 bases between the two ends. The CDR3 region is CSAQQETQYF. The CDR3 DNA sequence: TGCAGTGCTCAACAAGAGACCCAGTACTTC.

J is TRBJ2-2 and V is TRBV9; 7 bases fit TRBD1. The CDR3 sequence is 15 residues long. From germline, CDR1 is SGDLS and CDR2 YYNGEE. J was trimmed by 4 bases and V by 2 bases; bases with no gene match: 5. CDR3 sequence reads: CASSVRGIGTGELFF. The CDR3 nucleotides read TGTGCCAGCAGCGTCAGGGGGATTGGCACCGGGGAGCTGTTTTTT.

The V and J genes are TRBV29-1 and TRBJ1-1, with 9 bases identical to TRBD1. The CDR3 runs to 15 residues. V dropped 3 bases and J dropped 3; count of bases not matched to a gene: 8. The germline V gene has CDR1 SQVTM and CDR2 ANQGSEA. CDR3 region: CSVDDRGRTDTEAFF. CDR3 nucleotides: TGCAGCGTTGACGACAGGGGGAGGACGGACACTGAAGCTTTCTTT.

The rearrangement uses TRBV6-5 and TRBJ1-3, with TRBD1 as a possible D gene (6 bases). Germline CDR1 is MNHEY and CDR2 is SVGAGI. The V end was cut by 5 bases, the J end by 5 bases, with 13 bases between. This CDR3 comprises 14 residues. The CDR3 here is CASSQQGWRNTIYF. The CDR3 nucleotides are TGTGCCAGCAGTCAACAGGGATGGAGAAACACCATATATTTT.

DNA for the CDR3: TGTGCCACCACTCGGGCGGGAGGGACTGAAGCTTTCTTT. Protein: CATTRAGGTEAFF. The J gene is TRBJ1-1, the V gene TRBV6-5; D gene ambiguous. Germline V gene sequence: CDR1 MNHEY, CDR2 SVGAGI. Trimming removed 10 bases at V and 5 bases at J, with 17 bases between. The CDR3 is 13 amino acids.